Listed below are T cell receptor beta chains from one sample, sequenced in a study of blood T cell repertoires in COVID-19. The repertoire was sequenced with immunoSEQ multiplex PCR; TCRdb's copy has only in-frame clones and lacks some. The repertoire holds hundreds of thousands of clones, with roughly 88% as singletons. The sequenced sample was peripheral blood. The receptors here all came from a human donor in a cohort sampled during active COVID-19. CDR3s include the opening cysteine and the closing phenylalanine or tryptophan. A D gene is named only where the DNA matches it firmly. Size tells how often a clone was seen (once, few, many) or the class of an expanded clone, and some rows leave it out.

CDR3nt: TGTGCCAGCAGCCAAGGACTAGCTGAGACCCAGTACTTC
CDR3aa: CASSQGLAETQYF
j_gene: TRBJ2-5
d_gene: TRBD2
abundance: NA
v_gene: TRBV3-1/TRBV3-2

CDR3nt: TGTGCCTGGAGTGTGGCTCTCACTGAAGCTTTCTTT
CDR3aa: CAWSVALTEAFF
j_gene: TRBJ1-1
d_gene: NA
abundance: once
v_gene: TRBV30

CDR3nt: TGTGCCAGCAGCCGAGGGGGCCACTATGGCTACACCTTC
CDR3aa: CASSRGGHYGYTF
j_gene: TRBJ1-2
d_gene: TRBD1
abundance: NA
v_gene: TRBV6-5

CDR3nt: TGTGCCAGCAGTTTAAGAGGGGGCTACACCTTC
CDR3aa: CASSLRGGYTF
j_gene: TRBJ1-2
d_gene: NA
abundance: once
v_gene: TRBV12-3/TRBV12-4

CDR3nt: TGTGCCAGCAGTTCCCTCCGGGACAGGGGGTTTTCTGGAAACACCATATATTTT
CDR3aa: CASSSLRDRGFSGNTIYF
j_gene: TRBJ1-3
d_gene: TRBD1
abundance: NA
v_gene: TRBV28

CDR3nt: TGTGCCAGCAGCCCGGTCCCCGGAAACACCATATATTTT
CDR3aa: CASSPVPGNTIYF
j_gene: TRBJ1-3
d_gene: NA
abundance: NA
v_gene: TRBV6-5

CDR3nt: TGTGCCAGCAGCTTTGCCAGCTCCTACGAGCAGTACTTC
CDR3aa: CASSFASSYEQYF
j_gene: TRBJ2-7
d_gene: NA
abundance: NA
v_gene: TRBV7-2

CDR3nt: TGCGCCAGCAGACCTGACAGATACACTGAAGCTTTCTTT
CDR3aa: CASRPDRYTEAFF
j_gene: TRBJ1-1
d_gene: NA
abundance: NA
v_gene: TRBV5-1

CDR3nt: TGTGCCGGGAACAGGGCCGGCTCACCCCTCCACTTT
CDR3aa: CAGNRAGSPLHF
j_gene: TRBJ1-6
d_gene: NA
abundance: NA
v_gene: TRBV2

CDR3nt: TGTGCCAGCAGCTCACTTGGGACAGTTCATCCTTCTGGGGCCAACGTCCTGACTTTC
CDR3aa: CASSSLGTVHPSGANVLTF
j_gene: TRBJ2-6
d_gene: TRBD1
abundance: NA
v_gene: TRBV28

CDR3nt: TGTGCCAGCAGTACCTTACAGGGCCAGCCCCAGCATTTT
CDR3aa: CASSTLQGQPQHF
j_gene: TRBJ1-5
d_gene: NA
abundance: NA
v_gene: TRBV6-5

CDR3nt: TGTGCCAGCAGCCCAAGGACGAGGGCCAACTATGGCTACACCTTC
CDR3aa: CASSPRTRANYGYTF
j_gene: TRBJ1-2
d_gene: NA
abundance: few
v_gene: TRBV7-2

CDR3nt: TGTGCCAGCAGCTTAGTTCCAGGGATGATGGAGACCCAGTACTTC
CDR3aa: CASSLVPGMMETQYF
j_gene: TRBJ2-5
d_gene: NA
abundance: NA
v_gene: TRBV11-2

CDR3nt: TGTGCCAGCAGCGGAAGCGGGGGGGCATCCTACACCGGGGAGCTGTTTTTT
CDR3aa: CASSGSGGASYTGELFF
j_gene: TRBJ2-2
d_gene: TRBD2
abundance: NA
v_gene: TRBV5-6

CDR3nt: TGTGCCAGCAGTTTATCCAGACACAACCCAACTCAAGAGACCCAGTACTTC
CDR3aa: CASSLSRHNPTQETQYF
j_gene: TRBJ2-5
d_gene: NA
abundance: NA
v_gene: TRBV27

CDR3nt: TGCGCCAGCAGTAGACAGAGCTCCTATAATTCACCCCTCCACTTT
CDR3aa: CASSRQSSYNSPLHF
j_gene: TRBJ1-6
d_gene: NA
abundance: NA
v_gene: TRBV5-1

CDR3nt: TGTGCCATCAGTGAGTCGGAGTCTGCCTACGAGCAGTACTTC
CDR3aa: CAISESESAYEQYF
j_gene: TRBJ2-7
d_gene: NA
abundance: NA
v_gene: TRBV10-3

CDR3nt: TGTGCCGGGAAGCGGACCGGGGTGGATGAGCAGTTCTTC
CDR3aa: CAGKRTGVDEQFF
j_gene: TRBJ2-1
d_gene: NA
abundance: NA
v_gene: TRBV30

CDR3nt: TGTGCCAGCAGCTTCCGTCCCCACATCACAGATACGCAGTATTTT
CDR3aa: CASSFRPHITDTQYF
j_gene: TRBJ2-3
d_gene: NA
abundance: once
v_gene: TRBV7-2

CDR3nt: TGTGCCAGCAGCCGGGTGGGGGCGCGTAATTCACCCCTCCACTTT
CDR3aa: CASSRVGARNSPLHF
j_gene: TRBJ1-6
d_gene: NA
abundance: NA
v_gene: TRBV5-6

CDR3nt: TGTGCCAGCAGTAAACAGGGGGACTTGAACACCGGGGAGCTGTTTTTT
CDR3aa: CASSKQGDLNTGELFF
j_gene: TRBJ2-2
d_gene: TRBD1
abundance: NA
v_gene: TRBV6-2/TRBV6-3

CDR3nt: TGCGCCAGCAGCAGAGGACTAGCGGGAGTCGAGCAGTACTTC
CDR3aa: CASSRGLAGVEQYF
j_gene: TRBJ2-7
d_gene: TRBD2
abundance: NA
v_gene: TRBV5-1

CDR3nt: TGCGCCAGCAGCCAAGATCAGGCTAGCCGGAGGCCCTACAATGAGCAGTTCTTC
CDR3aa: CASSQDQASRRPYNEQFF
j_gene: TRBJ2-1
d_gene: NA
abundance: once
v_gene: TRBV4-1

CDR3nt: TGTGCCAGCAGTTTGATAAGGGGTGGACCCCTCCACTTT
CDR3aa: CASSLIRGGPLHF
j_gene: TRBJ1-6
d_gene: NA
abundance: NA
v_gene: TRBV28

CDR3nt: TGCGCCAGCAGCTTGCATGACAGGGTTGAGCAGTTCTTC
CDR3aa: CASSLHDRVEQFF
j_gene: TRBJ2-1
d_gene: TRBD1
abundance: few
v_gene: TRBV5-1

CDR3nt: TGTGCCAGCAGTTCGGATAGCGGGAGGGTCAATGAGCAGTTCTTC
CDR3aa: CASSSDSGRVNEQFF
j_gene: TRBJ2-1
d_gene: TRBD2
abundance: NA
v_gene: TRBV27

CDR3nt: TGTGCCAGTAGTAGAGACAGGCCTTATAGCAATCAGCCCCAGCATTTT
CDR3aa: CASSRDRPYSNQPQHF
j_gene: TRBJ1-5
d_gene: NA
abundance: NA
v_gene: TRBV19

CDR3nt: TGTGCCAGCAGCTCGGACGGCGGAGGAACATACGAGCAGTACTTC
CDR3aa: CASSSDGGGTYEQYF
j_gene: TRBJ2-7
d_gene: NA
abundance: NA
v_gene: TRBV5-4

CDR3nt: TGTGCCACCAGTGATCCGACAGGTAACACTGAAGCTTTCTTT
CDR3aa: CATSDPTGNTEAFF
j_gene: TRBJ1-1
d_gene: NA
abundance: NA
v_gene: TRBV24-1